The sequence of this T cell receptor beta chain was determined in a study of blood T cell repertoires in COVID-19. About the study: COVID-19 samples from acute and convalescent phases originated in the United States, Italy and Spain. PBMCs, B-cell-depleted T cells, or T cells were the source of the cDNA or gDNA that made up the material.

This clone was picked up a small number of times. Germline assignment: CDR1 SGHVS and CDR2 FNYEAQ. The ends were cut back, 2 bases at V and 3 bases at J, with 17 bases in the middle. The length of the CDR3 is 18 residues. Methods used by the authors: Researchers report that nucleated cell counts were estimated from reference gene primer amplification. Repertoires were generated with immunoSEQ multiplex PCR, while TCRdb's copy carries only in-frame clones and drops some. That table gives V, J and clone size, and the DNA gave D and trimming. The table lists some 98,000 clones, approximately 82% of them singletons, with about a tenth in the top ten.

The clonotype originates from a man aged 70-80 years with active or convalescent COVID-19. What was sequenced was peripheral blood. The chain uses TRBV7-6 and TRBJ1-6; D may be TRBD1 (6 bases). CDR3 loop: CASSLSPGHNLYNSPLHF. CDR3 DNA sequence: TGTGCCAGCAGCTTATCTCCGGGACATAATCTCTATAATTCACCCCTCCACTTT.